This T cell receptor (beta chain) was sequenced in a study of shared clonotypes between healthy human individuals (dated by TCRdb to about 2020). Background on the whole study: The cohort included a few men and a couple of women between 18 and 49 years of age. For each donor, CD4 naive and CD4 memory were each run on three plates, CD8 naive on two plates, and CD8 memory on one plate. Blood TCR repertoires of four to six healthy adults were deeply sequenced to estimate repertoire size and the extent of clonotype sharing between individuals. Libraries were prepared and TCR repertoires were sequenced by different laboratories using diverse techniques, in order to increase sequencing depth and limit assay-specific biases. Each donor's leukapheresis produced roughly between roughly 0.85 and 9.5 billion PBMCs.

For the CD8 naive samples, CD45RO-negative cells were positively selected for CCR7, yielding a CD45RA+CCR7+ population from which TemRA cells were excluded. The donors were healthy, HIV-negative adults with no recently reported acute infections or vaccinations. Only Caucasian adults living in Nashville, Tennessee, USA were represented among the donors. After blood collection by leukapheresis, PBMCs were isolated using Ficoll-Histopaque density gradient centrifugation and then cryopreserved in the vapor phase of liquid nitrogen. Purity and quantity of every magnetically sorted T cell population were checked by analytical flow cytometry. Each sorted fraction had its genomic DNA isolated and then quantified by UV absorbance on a Nanodrop 2000c. Using the deep immunoSEQ assay, multiplex PCR amplified TCR CDR3 regions from genomic DNA. Extracted genomic DNA from each cell subset was spread evenly across all wells of several immunoSEQ 96-well plates, with each plate serving as a replicate. For sorted subsets, approximately 210 ng genomic DNA, equal to about 30,000 T cell genomes, was loaded into each replicate PCR. Purified libraries were quantified with a Qubit 3.0 fluorometer, sized on a Bioanalyzer 2100, and re-quantified with the KAPA Library Quantification kit. Each immunoSEQ 96-well plate was sequenced on its own single-read 150-cycle Illumina NextSeq 550 flow cell. On the authors' methods: The immunoSEQ output contained only junctional sequences without quality scores, so filtering could not match that applied to full-length reads. To assign V/J genes and CDR3, sequences were annotated against IMGT germline references using PyIR, a Python wrapper for IgBLAST v1.9. Reads were filtered out if the reads had weak V/J assignments (E-value above 1e-6), no CDR3, stop codons, out-of-frame junctions, or ambiguous translated residues. V3J clonotypes were defined by identical inferred V gene, J gene, and CDR3 amino acid sequence. To compute the percentage overlap between repertoires, the number of shared unique clonotypes was divided by the size of the smaller repertoire. Three approaches were used to assess repertoire richness: RTK rarefaction, the Chao1 estimator, and Recon v2.1 estimates of unobserved clonotypes. Generation probabilities for all TCRbeta clonotypes obtained by the gDNA method from a few donors were computed using OLGA. The table was pulled from immuneACCESS by TCRdb, which kept in-frame rearrangements only. Such tables lose some clones; where checked, under half of the loss comes from unresolved V genes, and the rest has no known cause. That table furnishes V, J and clone size, whereas the DNA furnished D and trimming. This sample holds around 1,900,000 clones; just over 90% were observed only once. About 1.7% of the sample comes from the top ten.

What the study reported, not specific to this receptor: Compared with non-shared clonotypes, the clonotypes found in all four sorted-subset donors had higher generation probabilities. Across a handful of donors, approximately 4.9% of naive CD4, roughly 3.5% of naive CD8, under 2.5% of memory CD4, and approximately 0.4% of memory CD8 clonotypes were shared. Naive subsets generally had larger estimated clonotype richness than memory subsets. Incomplete sequencing was indicated by rarefaction of sorted-subset datasets, despite the large sequencing depth. Pairwise subsampling indicated that sequencing depth was expected to affect the degree of clonotype sharing among donors. Because the study included only a small number of donors, the genetic and exposure-history diversity represented was limited. Sampling was limited to blood, and TCR repertoires in tissue likely differ from TCR repertoires in blood.

This clone was detected a few times. The antigen this receptor binds is unknown. The sample holds no much larger clone one base away, and base qualities are not on file. Deletion took 6 bases off V and 4 bases off J, with a span of 10 bases between the germline ends. CDR1 and CDR2 are drawn from the germline V gene (reference sequence): SGHNT, YYREEE. From cysteine to phenylalanine, the CDR3 is 13 amino acids long. Only the CDR3 part of the read is kept: 39 bases, read in frame from the first base. This TCR came from a man aged 18 to 30 in good health. Some clones in this sample may be carry-over from other donors' samples. The sequenced sample was naive CD8+ T cells from PBMCs. Read against the paper, the sample's cell subset or site label means: CD45RA+CCR7+. The chain is encoded by TRBV5-4 joined to TRBJ1-4, with the D gene call left open. The CDR3 region has the sequence CASTQFRNEKLFF. In nucleotides, the sequence is TGTGCCAGCACCCAGTTCCGTAATGAAAAACTGTTTTTT.